This T cell receptor (beta chain) was captured in a study of T cells in tumors and immune-related adverse events. Clones were read by immunoSEQ multiplex PCR, and TCRdb kept only the in-frame ones, dropping some. The sample holds 4,500 or so clones; around 82% are singletons and the top ten take 20% to 25%. J lost 3 bases, V lost 1 base, and 8 bases had no gene match. The germline V gene encodes CDR1 SGHNT and CDR2 YENEEA. The CDR3 consists of 18 residues. This clone was detected only a few times. Sequenced material: skin tissue, taken from a patient treated with anti-PD-1 therapy. V gene TRBV11-3 combines with J gene TRBJ2-5, with 13 bases matching TRBD2. The clonotype comes from a female donor with metastatic renal cell carcinoma. The CDR3 here is CASSLAEGLAGSEETQYF. CDR3 bases: TGTGCCAGCAGCTTAGCCGAGGGACTAGCGGGATCTGAAGAGACCCAGTACTTC. Full variable domain (outside the CDR3, taken from reference TRBV11-3 and TRBJ2-5): EAGVVQSPRYKIIEKKQPVAFWCNPISGHNTLYWYLQNLGQGPELLIRYENEEAVDDSQLPKDRFSAERLKGVDSTLKIQPAELGDSAVYLCASSLAEGLAGSEETQYFGPGTRLLVL.